One and the same sample provided the 9 T cell receptor beta chains below, sequenced in a study of shared clonotypes between healthy human individuals. TCRdb keeps only in-frame clones here, not all; method: immunoSEQ multiplex PCR. In the table there are around 1.6 million clones, 98% of which are singletons. Sequencing used naive CD4+ T cells sorted from blood. Specified subset: CD45RA+ positively selected. The receptors come from a man under 40 in good health.

Notes on this clone: Other DNA variants within this sample encode the same CDR3. The DNA for the CDR3 is TGTGCCAGTAGTATCCGGGGGCCAGATACGCAGTATTTT. As protein: CASSIRGPDTQYF. This chain links TRBV19 with TRBJ2-3; D may be TRBD1 or TRBD2 (6 bases each). CDR1 and CDR2 from the germline V gene are LNHDA and SQIVND (reference sequence). The V end lost 3 bases, the J end lost 4 bases, and 8 bases lay between the germline ends. The CDR3 runs to 13 residues.

DNA for the CDR3: TGTGCCAGCACCAGGGCGGGCTCCTACGAGCAGTACTTC. It specifies CASTRAGSYEQYF. The chain employs TRBV7-9 and TRBJ2-7, with D perhaps given as TRBD1 or TRBD2 (5 bases each). The CDR3 extends over 13 amino acids. Germline-derived CDR1 and CDR2 are SEHNR and FQNEAQ (reference sequence). Trimming stripped 7 bases from V and 0 bases from J, with 10 bases between.

The CDR3 protein is CASSLRGPSYEQYF. The DNA of the CDR3 is TGTGCCAGCAGCTTGCGGGGCCCTTCCTACGAGCAGTACTTC. This chain joins TRBV5-6 and TRBJ2-7, with D perhaps matching TRBD1 or TRBD2 (5 bases each). The V end was cut by 1 base, the J end by 1 base, with 9 bases between. Germline CDR1 SGHDT, CDR2 YYEEEE. The CDR3 covers 14 residues.

The rearrangement joins TRBV7-2 to TRBJ2-3, with 10 bases matching TRBD2. After removal of 7 bases from V and 1 base from J, the junction contained 14 bases not matched to a gene. The germline CDR1 and CDR2 sequences are SGHTA and FQGNSA. The CDR3 sequence is 18 residues long. Written as DNA, the CDR3 is TGTGCCAGCACTAAAAGCCTGGCTAGCGGGAGCCGCACAGATACGCAGTATTTT. It translates to CASTKSLASGSRTDTQYF. Filled out from reference TRBV7-2 and TRBJ2-3, the complete variable domain reads GAGVSQSPSNKVTEKGKDVELRCDPISGHTALYWYRQSLGQGLEFLIYFQGNSAPDKSGLPSDRFSAERTGGSVSTLTIQRTQQEDSAVYLCASTKSLASGSRTDTQYFGPGTRLTVL.

The CDR3 DNA reads TGTGCCAGCAGTTTACGCCGAGCCCGGGGGTTACTAGCGGGAGAAATGTGGGAGACCCAGTACTTC. Its protein product is CASSLRRARGLLAGEMWETQYF. This sequence joins TRBV27 and TRBJ2-5; TRBD2 matches at 11 bases. V lost 2 bases to trimming and J lost 5 bases; unmatched junction nucleotides: 25. The CDR3 extends over 22 amino acids. Germline assignment: CDR1 MNHEY and CDR2 SMNVEV (reference sequence).

V gene TRBV6-5 combines with J gene TRBJ1-1; D possibly corresponds to TRBD1 (5 bases). The germline V gene has CDR1 MNHEY and CDR2 SVGAGI. Trimming took off 6 bases at V and 3 bases at J, with 17 bases between the two ends. This CDR3 has 15 residues. CDR3 coding DNA: TGTGCCAGCAGAATTCAGGGATTTACGGACACTGAAGCTTTCTTT. Its translation is CASRIQGFTDTEAFF.

CDR3 DNA: TGTGCCTGGAGCAAGCAGGTAGGTCGCAATCAGCCCCAGCATTTT. It encodes CAWSKQVGRNQPQHF. The rearrangement uses TRBV30 and TRBJ1-5; D is unresolved. Germline lookup yields CDR1 GTSNPN and CDR2 SVGIG (reference sequence). This CDR3 is built from 15 residues. The V end was cut by 3 bases, the J end by 2 bases, with 14 bases between.

The chain has TRBV5-1 and TRBJ2-7; no firm D call. Deletions cut 4 bases from V and 5 bases from J, with 7 bases between. The germline V gene has CDR1 SGHRS and CDR2 YFSETQ. This CDR3 has 11 residues. CDR3 bases: TGCGCCAGCAGCCTGTTCAACGAGCAGTACTTC. Its protein product is CASSLFNEQYF.

The genes are TRBV25-1 and TRBJ2-3; D perhaps matches TRBD1 (6 bases). V was shortened by 4 bases and J by 1 base, with 9 bases between the two germline ends. Germline V CDR1 and CDR2: MGHDK, SYGVNS. This CDR3 spans 14 amino acids. The CDR3, as DNA: TGTGCCAGCAGTGTAACAGGGCGCACAGATACGCAGTATTTT. It encodes CASSVTGRTDTQYF.